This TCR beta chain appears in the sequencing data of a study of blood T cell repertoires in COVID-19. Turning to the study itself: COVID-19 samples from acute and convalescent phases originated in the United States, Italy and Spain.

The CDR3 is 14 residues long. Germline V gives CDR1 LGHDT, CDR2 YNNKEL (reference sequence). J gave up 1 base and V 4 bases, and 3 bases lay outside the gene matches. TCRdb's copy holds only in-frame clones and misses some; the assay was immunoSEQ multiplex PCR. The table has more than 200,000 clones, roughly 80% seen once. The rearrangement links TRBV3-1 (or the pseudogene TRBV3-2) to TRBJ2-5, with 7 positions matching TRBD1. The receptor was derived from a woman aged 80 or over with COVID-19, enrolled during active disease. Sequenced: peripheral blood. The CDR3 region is CASSPRDSQETQYF. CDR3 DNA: TGTGCCAGCAGCCCCCGGGACAGCCAAGAGACCCAGTACTTC.